The 27 T cell receptor beta chains below come from one sample, sequenced in a study of Graves' ophthalmopathy and Graves' hyperthyroidism. The authors amplified TCR beta CDR3 regions, and they did so from RNA transcripts for repertoire sequencing. RT-PCR with HTBI primers came first, then second-round multiplex PCR. Each CDR3 protein is one row after TCRdb ran MiXCR on the multiplex PCR reads. Here the sample spans approximately 160,000 distinct CDR3 sequences, around 39% being singletons. The sequenced material came from peripheral blood. The receptors shown here come from a man aged 25-45 years with Graves' ophthalmopathy.

The chain links TRBV6-1 to TRBJ1-2, with TRBD1 matching 7 bases. The CDR3 is 12 amino acids. The junction had 5 bases not matched to a gene; V was cut back by 6 bases and J by 7 bases. Germline CDR1 reads MNHNS; CDR2 reads SASEGT. CDR3 sequence reads: CASRTGRGGYTF. In nucleotides, the CDR3 is TGTGCCAGCAGGACAGGGAGGGGTGGCTACACCTTC.

This clonotype has a count of ten or more. The chain is built from TRBV4-2 and TRBJ2-7, with 8 bases aligning to TRBD1. Looked up from germline, CDR1 is LGHNA and CDR2 is YNFKEQ. This CDR3 region has 15 residues. The V segment lost 0 bases and the J segment 3 bases; nucleotides outside the gene matches: 4. The CDR3 sequence: CASSQEVDRGYEQYF. The CDR3 DNA follows: TGTGCCAGCAGCCAAGAGGTCGACAGGGGCTACGAGCAGTACTTC.

This chain's CDR3 is CRVGAGTIHGYTF. The CDR3 region has the DNA TGCAGGGTCGGGGCAGGGACTATTCATGGCTACACCTTC. The J gene is TRBJ1-2, the V gene TRBV20-1; TRBD1 is a possible D gene (5 bases). The CDR3 covers 13 residues. Germline CDR1 reads DFQATT; CDR2 reads SNEGSKA (reference sequence).

The chain has TRBV6-2 or TRBV6-3 and TRBJ2-2; possibly TRBD2 for D (5 bases). Germline-derived CDR1 and CDR2 are MNHEY and SVGEGT. CDR3 size: 18 residues. Trimming took off 2 bases at V and 7 bases at J, with 23 bases between the two ends. The CDR3 here is CASSYPDARLAKGGELFF. CDR3 in DNA: TGTGCCAGCAGTTACCCCGACGCGAGGCTAGCAAAAGGCGGGGAGCTGTTTTTT.

In this sample, this clonotype turned up many times. This chain joins TRBV28 and TRBJ1-1; possible D gene TRBD1, 5 bases. Trimming cost V 7 bases and J 5 bases, with 20 bases left between them. This CDR3 is built from 15 residues. Germline CDR1 is MDHEN and CDR2 is SYDVKM. CDR3 amino acids: CASTRAYQGWTEAFF. In DNA form, the CDR3 reads TGTGCCAGCACCCGGGCCTATCAGGGATGGACTGAAGCTTTCTTT.

This clonotype was recorded many times. V usage is TRBV5-1 and J usage is TRBJ2-7; 7 bases are a match to TRBD1. In germline, CDR1 is SGHRS, CDR2 YFSETQ. J lost 6 bases, V lost 2 bases, and 5 bases had no gene match. This CDR3 has 13 amino acids. The CDR3 coding sequence is TGCGCCAGCAGCTTTAACAGGGGAACCGAGCAGTACTTC. It translates to CASSFNRGTEQYF.

The rearrangement joins TRBV20-1 to TRBJ1-1, with no clear D. Trimming left V 5 bases short and J 0 bases short, with 19 bases between. Germline values: CDR1 DFQATT, CDR2 SNEGSKA (reference sequence). The CDR3 consists of 16 residues. CDR3 residues: CSAPETGSHMNTEAFF. The CDR3 bases are TGCAGTGCTCCGGAGACGGGGAGTCACATGAACACTGAAGCTTTCTTT.

There are many counts of this clonotype. The chain recombines TRBV30 with TRBJ1-2, with D uncertain. Germline V lookup: CDR1 GTSNPN, CDR2 SVGIG (reference sequence). The CDR3 spans 12 residues. Trimming took 0 bases from V and 14 from J, leaving 16 bases between them. The CDR3 bases are TGTGCCTGGAGTGTAACGGACGGGCGGCGGACCTTC. Protein: CAWSVTDGRRTF.

This chain connects TRBV29-1 to TRBJ2-5; weak D call: TRBD2 (7 bases). Germline CDR1 SQVTM, CDR2 ANQGSEA. The CDR3 is 14 amino acids. Trimming removed 0 bases from V and 7 bases from J, with 15 bases in between. CDR3 DNA sequence: TGCAGCGTTGAAGATCGCGGGGGCAAGGGGACCCAGTACTTC. Amino acids: CSVEDRGGKGTQYF.

This chain joins TRBV15 and TRBJ1-2; no clear D gene. The CDR3 covers 13 residues. The germline CDR1 and CDR2 sequences are LNHNV and YYDKDF (reference sequence). Trimming took 4 bases from V and 3 from J, leaving 9 bases between them. The CDR3 region is CATSIRRDYGYTF. DNA for the CDR3: TGTGCCACCAGCATTAGGAGGGACTATGGCTACACCTTC. The full variable domain, completed using reference TRBV15 and TRBJ1-2, is DAMVIQNPRYQVTQFGKPVTLSCSQTLNHNVMYWYQQKSSQAPKLLFHYYDKDFNNEADTPDNFQSRRPNTSFCFLDIRSPGLGDTAMYLCATSIRRDYGYTFGSGTRLTVV.

This clonotype showed up many times. V usage is TRBV30 and J usage is TRBJ2-7, with 8 bases fitting TRBD1. The germline CDR1 and CDR2 sequences are GTSNPN and SVGIG (reference sequence). The CDR3 runs 13 residues. V trimming: 2 bases; J trimming: 6 bases; junction bases outside the gene matches: 6. CDR3 loop: CAWSIGQGSEQYF. The CDR3 bases are TGTGCCTGGAGTATAGGACAGGGAAGCGAGCAGTACTTC.

This chain links TRBV12-3 or TRBV12-4 with TRBJ2-2; TRBD1 might be the D (6 bases). Trimming shortened V by 6 bases and J by 1 base, and 15 bases separated the two germline ends. CDR3 length equals 16 residues. As DNA, the CDR3 is TGTGCCAGCAGACGACCGGGACAAGTGAACACCGGGGAGCTGTTTTTT. Protein: CASRRPGQVNTGELFF.

J is TRBJ1-1 and V is TRBV7-8; 7 bases fit TRBD1. Germline loops: CDR1 SGHVS, CDR2 FQNEAQ. V shed 6 bases and J 0 bases; nucleotides not matched to a gene: 4. The CDR3 length is 14 residues. CDR3 DNA: TGTGCCAGCAGGGTCGGGACAGTGAACACTGAAGCTTTCTTT. Residues: CASRVGTVNTEAFF.

Many counts were recorded for this clonotype. This chain connects TRBV6-2 or TRBV6-3 to TRBJ2-7, with 11 bases aligning to TRBD2. V lost 5 bases, J lost 4 bases, and 7 bases stayed unmatched. The CDR3 is 15 amino acids. Germline loops: CDR1 MNHEY, CDR2 SVGEGT. The CDR3: CASSPPGLADYEQYF. The CDR3 bases are TGTGCCAGCAGTCCTCCGGGACTAGCGGATTACGAGCAGTACTTC.

At least ten counts were recorded for this clonotype. This rearrangement joins TRBV7-2 to TRBJ1-1; D gene ambiguous. Germline assignment: CDR1 SGHTA and CDR2 FQGNSA. The germline V and J ends were trimmed by 3 bases and 3 bases, with 8 bases remaining between them. The CDR3 has 13 residues. The CDR3 reads CASSFGGHTEAFF. CDR3 bases: TGTGCCAGCAGCTTTGGAGGGCACACTGAAGCTTTCTTT. Full variable domain (missing parts from reference TRBV7-2 and TRBJ1-1): GAGVSQSPSNKVTEKGKDVELRCDPISGHTALYWYRQSLGQGLEFLIYFQGNSAPDKSGLPSDRFSAERTGGSVSTLTIQRTQQEDSAVYLCASSFGGHTEAFFGQGTRLTVV.

This clonotype was seen repeatedly, ten times or more. The rearrangement joins TRBV6-1 to TRBJ2-2; D gene unclear. There are 13 residues in the CDR3. In germline, CDR1 is MNHNS, CDR2 SASEGT. Trimming cost V 4 bases and J 1 base, with 4 bases left between them. The CDR3 region is CASSGGNTGELFF. CDR3 sequence (DNA): TGTGCCAGCAGTGGCGGGAACACCGGGGAGCTGTTTTTT.

The chain carries TRBV12-3 or TRBV12-4 and TRBJ2-5; D may be TRBD1 (6 bases). V lost 6 bases, J lost 4 bases, and 18 bases lay in between. This CDR3 is 15 amino acids long. CDR3 in amino acids: CASRLGHDSSETQYF. Written as DNA, the CDR3 is TGTGCCAGCAGGCTGGGACATGACTCCTCAGAGACCCAGTACTTC.

The chain has TRBV7-9 and TRBJ1-1; 9 bases line up with TRBD1. Germline V CDR1 and CDR2: SEHNR, FQNEAQ (reference sequence). The CDR3 length is 14 residues. V dropped 4 bases and J dropped 3; count of bases not matched to a gene: 3. The CDR3 here is CASSSGQGDTEAFF. CDR3 sequence (DNA): TGTGCCAGCAGCTCGGGACAGGGTGACACTGAAGCTTTCTTT.

This clonotype appeared many times. The gene calls are TRBV10-3 and TRBJ1-1; 7 bases match TRBD1. The CDR3 is 14 amino acids. With 10 bases clipped from V and 4 bases from J, the junction kept 12 bases outside the gene matches. Looked up from germline, CDR1 is ENHRY and CDR2 is SYGVKD. CDR3 region: CATGREGAGTEAFF. CDR3 sequence (DNA): TGTGCCACCGGACGAGAGGGGGCTGGCACTGAAGCTTTCTTT.

This clonotype was observed at least ten times. The chain is built from TRBV10-3 and TRBJ2-5, with D unclear. CDR1 is ENHRY and CDR2 is SYGVKD in the germline V gene. The CDR3 covers 16 residues. V lost 0 bases to trimming and J lost 5 bases, with 16 bases between them. The CDR3 is CAISESGRKIGETQYF. The CDR3 DNA sequence: TGTGCCATCAGTGAGTCGGGCAGAAAGATCGGGGAGACCCAGTACTTC.

This chain joins TRBV7-2 and TRBJ2-5; D call uncertain. The germline V and J ends were trimmed by 11 bases and 10 bases, with 17 bases remaining between them. CDR3 length: 11 residues. From germline, CDR1 is SGHTA and CDR2 FQGNSA. CDR3 loop: CAQLGKGDQYF. The CDR3, as DNA: TGTGCCCAACTGGGGAAAGGCGACCAGTACTTC. Using reference TRBV7-2 and TRBJ2-5 for the parts outside the CDR3, the full variable domain is GAGVSQSPSNKVTEKGKDVELRCDPISGHTALYWYRQSLGQGLEFLIYFQGNSAPDKSGLPSDRFSAERTGGSVSTLTIQRTQQEDSAVYLCAQLGKGDQYFGPGTRLLVL.

This clonotype was detected ten times or more. V and J are TRBV7-2 and TRBJ1-1; 9 bases are shared with TRBD1. This CDR3 is 14 amino acids long. After removal of 4 bases from V and 5 bases from J, the junction contained 5 bases not matched to a gene. CDR1 is SGHTA, CDR2 FQGNSA, per germline. Here the CDR3 DNA reads TGTGCCAGCAGCTACGGACAGGGGAAAACTGAAGCTTTCTTT. It encodes CASSYGQGKTEAFF. The whole variable domain, remainder taken from reference TRBV7-2 and TRBJ1-1, is GAGVSQSPSNKVTEKGKDVELRCDPISGHTALYWYRQSLGQGLEFLIYFQGNSAPDKSGLPSDRFSAERTGGSVSTLTIQRTQQEDSAVYLCASSYGQGKTEAFFGQGTRLTVV.

This clonotype appeared many times. V and J are TRBV28 and TRBJ2-4; D is unresolved. Trimming removed 3 bases at V and 8 bases at J, with 14 bases between. Germline values: CDR1 MDHEN, CDR2 SYDVKM. The CDR3 has 14 amino acids. CDR3 coding DNA: TGTGCCAGCAGTTTGGGGAACCGCTTAGACATTCAGTACTTC. Translation: CASSLGNRLDIQYF.

CDR3 DNA sequence: TGTGCCAGCAGTTCACAGGGGTTAAGGTACATTCAGTACTTC. Its translation is CASSSQGLRYIQYF. V and J are TRBV28 and TRBJ2-4; the match to TRBD1 covers 7 bases. Germline values: CDR1 MDHEN, CDR2 SYDVKM. Trimming cost V 4 bases and J 8 bases; bases outside gene matches: 8. The CDR3 is made up of 14 amino acids.

The J gene is TRBJ1-1, the V gene TRBV12-3 or TRBV12-4, with unresolved D. The CDR3 loop spans 13 amino acids. V lost 5 bases and J lost 3, with 10 bases in between. The CDR3 reads CASSRDKDTEAFF. The CDR3 DNA reads TGTGCCAGCAGTCGCGACAAGGACACTGAAGCTTTCTTT.

The chain carries TRBV6-2 or TRBV6-3 and TRBJ2-6; TRBD1 agrees at 9 bases. The CDR3 is 20 amino acids. CDR1 is MNHEY and CDR2 is SVGEGT in the germline V gene. The J segment lost 0 bases and the V segment lost 0 bases, leaving 9 bases of the junction unmatched. The CDR3 is CASSYSTWGTGNSGANVLTF. The CDR3 DNA reads as TGTGCCAGCAGTTACTCGACTTGGGGGACAGGGAACTCTGGGGCCAACGTCCTGACTTTC.

This chain's CDR3 is CASSWGGSVEQYF. In DNA form, the CDR3 reads TGTGCCAGCAGTTGGGGAGGTTCAGTCGAGCAGTACTTC. V and J are TRBV27 and TRBJ2-7, with D possibly being TRBD2 (6 bases). CDR3 length: 13 residues. The germline V and J ends were trimmed by 4 bases and 6 bases, with 13 bases remaining between them. Germline CDR1 and CDR2: MNHEY and SMNVEV (reference sequence).